These T cell receptor beta chains were read from a single sample in a study of CD8 T cells in ankylosing spondylitis. One entry per CDR3 protein, called by TCRdb with MiXCR from the 5' RACE reads. The sample records about 240,000 distinct CDR3 sequences, approximately 7.6% being singletons. The sequenced sample was blood, either unsorted or a sorted T cell fraction (not recorded which). Every receptor here comes from a female donor with ankylosing spondylitis or in good health (not recorded which). CDR3s include the opening cysteine and the closing phenylalanine or tryptophan. A D gene is named only where the DNA matches it firmly. Clone size is given for some rows only: seen once, a few or many times, or a class if the clone is expanded.

many TRBJ1-1 TRBV7-9 14 - CASSRLMGSTEAFF TGTGCCAGCAGCCGACTCATGGGGAGCACTGAAGCTTTCTTT
many TRBJ1-5 TRBV29-1 13 TRBD1 CSVGGQGSQPQHF TGCAGCGTTGGGGGACAGGGGAGTCAGCCCCAGCATTTT
- TRBJ2-3 TRBV11-2 15 - CASSPEGGRDYTQYF TGTGCCAGCAGCCCGGAGGGGGGCAGAGACTATACGCAGTATTTT
many TRBJ2-1 TRBV5-1 15 - CASSSPGPDINEQFF TGCGCCAGCAGCTCCCCGGGACCCGACATCAATGAGCAGTTCTTC
many TRBJ2-4 TRBV21-1 16 - CASSKRGSVAKNIQYF TGTGCCAGCAGCAAAAGGGGGTCGGTAGCCAAAAACATTCAGTACTTC
many TRBJ2-3 TRBV11-2 16 TRBD2 CASSLTSGGSGDTQYF TGTGCCAGCAGCTTAACTTCGGGAGGGTCAGGAGATACGCAGTATTTT
many TRBJ1-1 TRBV5-1 14 - CASSPQAVNTEAFF TGCGCCAGCAGCCCCCAAGCGGTTAACACTGAAGCTTTCTTT
many TRBJ2-7 TRBV7-2 11 - CASSPAYEQYF TGTGCCAGCTCACCCGCCTACGAGCAGTACTTC
many TRBJ2-2 TRBV9 13 - CASAKWDTGELFF TGTGCCAGCGCAAAGTGGGACACCGGGGAGCTGTTTTTT
many TRBJ1-3 TRBV10-3 16 - CAIRLGTGNPGNTIYF TGTGCCATCAGATTAGGGACGGGTAATCCTGGAAACACCATATATTTT
many TRBJ1-2 TRBV12-3/TRBV12-4 13 TRBD1 CASSPDRRLGYTF TGTGCCAGCAGCCCGGACAGGCGCTTAGGCTACACCTTC
many TRBJ2-7 TRBV12-3/TRBV12-4 15 TRBD2 CASSLVRGRSSEQYF TGTGCCAGCAGTTTAGTTCGCGGGAGGTCTTCCGAGCAGTACTTC
many TRBJ2-7 TRBV6-1 15 TRBD2 CASSRRGGRAMEQYF TGTGCCAGCAGCCGGCGGGGGGGACGGGCTATGGAGCAGTACTTC
many TRBJ1-2 TRBV11-2 15 - CASSFSGYSTGGYTF TGTGCCAGCAGCTTTTCGGGTTACTCCACGGGTGGCTACACCTTC
many TRBJ1-6 TRBV6-1 16 TRBD1 CASSEFWTGGNSPLHF TGTGCCAGCAGTGAATTCTGGACAGGGGGTAATTCACCCCTCCACTTT